The sequence of this T cell receptor (beta chain) was determined in a study of graft-versus-host responses after intestinal transplantation. On the study more broadly: Induction with anti-thymocyte globulin, then tacrolimus and steroids for roughly 3 years, was given to all recipients.

The CDR3 spans 13 residues. Germline lookup yields CDR1 MNHNS and CDR2 SASEGT. Trimming removed 5 bases from V and 5 bases from J, with 7 bases in between. Study-level findings and limits: Levels of circulating GvH clones at their peak were associated with early post-transplant HvG declines. The study found high graft-versus-host to host-versus-graft clonal ratios in allografts of patients with graft-donor T cell macrochimerism. There were GvH clones found in recipient marrow, and some of them appeared first in ileum or blood.

The table came from immunoSEQ multiplex PCR; TCRdb's copy has only in-frame clones and leaves some out. The repertoire includes more than 70,000 clones, 85% to 90% of them detected once, and 0.11% sits in the top ten. Details on this clone: Its target is not known.

J is TRBJ1-6 and V is TRBV6-1; no definite D call. The sequence came from a human donor who received an intestinal transplant. The sample was unstimulated CD4+ T cells sorted from spleen or lymph node cells, taken before intestinal transplant. This chain's CDR3 is CASSTEHNSPLHF. The CDR3, as DNA: TGTGCCAGCAGTACAGAGCATAATTCACCCCTCCACTTT.